This TCR beta chain was profiled in a study of blood T cell repertoires in COVID-19. The CDR3 consists of 14 residues. The V end was cut by 10 bases, the J end by 0 bases, with 12 bases between. CDR1 is MNHEY and CDR2 is SVGAGI in the germline V gene. Symptom resolution, clearance, or two negative PCRs marked donors in Cohort 3 as recovered. Profiling relied on immunoSEQ multiplex PCR, and the TCRdb table lists in-frame clones only, not all of them. This table holds about 300,000 clones, approximately 84% found once. This receptor was obtained from a man aged 25-45 years who had recovered from COVID-19. V usage is TRBV6-5 and J usage is TRBJ1-4, with a possible D match to TRBD1 (6 bases). The sequencing input was PBMCs or T cells enriched from blood (not recorded which). CDR3 nucleotides: TGTGCCACTGGACAGTCCGCAACTAATGAAAAACTGTTTTTT. Protein sequence: CATGQSATNEKLFF.